This T cell receptor (beta chain) was sequenced for a study of CD8 T cells in Susac syndrome. Germline-derived CDR1 and CDR2 are DFQATT and SNEGSKA (reference sequence). Between the trimmed V and J ends, which lost 6 bases and 11 bases, there was a span of 13 bases. This CDR3 has 10 amino acids. Reverse transcription of 0.5 to 1 ug RNA was performed with random hexamers. Via MiXCR, TCRdb re-called the immunoSEQ multiplex PCR reads, giving one row per CDR3 protein. The repertoire holds over 150,000 distinct CDR3 sequences, with over 90% as singletons. This TCR was recovered from a human donor with Susac syndrome. The chain employs TRBV20-1 and TRBJ1-1; unclear D gene. The sequencing input was CD4+ T cells from PBMCs. CDR3 protein: CSAQPAGAFF. The CDR3 DNA is TGCAGTGCCCAACCCGCTGGGGCTTTCTTT.